This entry concerns a single TCR beta chain. The antigen is undetermined. The CDR3 covers 12 residues. The germline V gene encodes CDR1 MNHEY and CDR2 SVGAGI. Trimming removed 5 bases from V and 5 bases from J, with 9 bases in between. The sample belongs to a study of CD8 T cells in ankylosing spondylitis. Study-wide points: Characteristic, it appeared, of ankylosing spondylitis blood was a TCR beta motif of eight highly homologous variants. Enrichment of disease-linked clones was reportedly significant in matched ankylosing spondylitis synovial fluid.

Each CDR3 protein is one row after TCRdb ran MiXCR on the 5' RACE reads. Here the sample spans about 310,000 distinct CDR3 sequences, roughly 20% being singletons. The receptor was derived from a female donor with ankylosing spondylitis or in good health (not recorded which). The gene calls are TRBV6-5 and TRBJ1-2; possible D gene TRBD1, 5 bases. Sequenced: blood, either unsorted or a sorted T cell fraction (not recorded which). The CDR3 loop reads CASSPDRYGYTF. DNA of the CDR3: TGTGCCAGCAGTCCCGACAGATATGGCTACACCTTC.